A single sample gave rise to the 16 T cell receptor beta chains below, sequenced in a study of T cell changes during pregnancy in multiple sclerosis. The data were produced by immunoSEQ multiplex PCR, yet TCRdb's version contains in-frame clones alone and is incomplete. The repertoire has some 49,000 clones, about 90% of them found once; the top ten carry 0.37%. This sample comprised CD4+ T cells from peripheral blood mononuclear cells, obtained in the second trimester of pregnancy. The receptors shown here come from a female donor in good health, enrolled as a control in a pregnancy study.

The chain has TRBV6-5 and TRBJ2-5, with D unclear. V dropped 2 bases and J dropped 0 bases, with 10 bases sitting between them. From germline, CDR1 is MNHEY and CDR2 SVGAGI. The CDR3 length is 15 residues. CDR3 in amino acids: CASSYLPGNQETQYF. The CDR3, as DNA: TGTGCCAGCAGTTACCTTCCGGGTAACCAAGAGACCCAGTACTTC.

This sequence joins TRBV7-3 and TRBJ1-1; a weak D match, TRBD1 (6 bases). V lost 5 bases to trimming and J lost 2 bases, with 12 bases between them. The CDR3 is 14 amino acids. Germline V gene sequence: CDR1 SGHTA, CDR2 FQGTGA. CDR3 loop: CASSATRGNTEAFF. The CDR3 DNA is TGTGCCAGCAGCGCTACCAGGGGTAACACTGAAGCTTTCTTT.

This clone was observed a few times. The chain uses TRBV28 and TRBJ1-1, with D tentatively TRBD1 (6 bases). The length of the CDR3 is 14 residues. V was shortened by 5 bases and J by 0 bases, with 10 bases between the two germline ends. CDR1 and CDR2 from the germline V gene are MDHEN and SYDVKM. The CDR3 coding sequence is TGTGCCAGCAGTCGACAGGTTATGAACACTGAAGCTTTCTTT. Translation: CASSRQVMNTEAFF.

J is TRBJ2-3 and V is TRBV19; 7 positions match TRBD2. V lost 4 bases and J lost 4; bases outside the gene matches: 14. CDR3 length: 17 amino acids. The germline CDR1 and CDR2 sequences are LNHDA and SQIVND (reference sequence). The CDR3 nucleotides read TGTGCCAGTAGTAGAATCTTGGGGGGGGTTAACGCAGATACGCAGTATTTT. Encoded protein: CASSRILGGVNADTQYF.

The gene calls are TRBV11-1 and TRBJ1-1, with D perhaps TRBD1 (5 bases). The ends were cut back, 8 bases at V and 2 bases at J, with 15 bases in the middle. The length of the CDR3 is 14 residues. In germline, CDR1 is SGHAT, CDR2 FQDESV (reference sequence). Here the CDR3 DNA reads TGTGCCAGCGGGGGGAGACAGCCTAACACTGAAGCTTTCTTT. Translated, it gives CASGGRQPNTEAFF.

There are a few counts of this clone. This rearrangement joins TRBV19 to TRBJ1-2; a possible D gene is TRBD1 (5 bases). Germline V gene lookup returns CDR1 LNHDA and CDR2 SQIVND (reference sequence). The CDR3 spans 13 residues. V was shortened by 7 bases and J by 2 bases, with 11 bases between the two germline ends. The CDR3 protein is CASTGLLNYGYTF. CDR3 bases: TGTGCCAGTACGGGACTGCTGAACTATGGCTACACCTTC.

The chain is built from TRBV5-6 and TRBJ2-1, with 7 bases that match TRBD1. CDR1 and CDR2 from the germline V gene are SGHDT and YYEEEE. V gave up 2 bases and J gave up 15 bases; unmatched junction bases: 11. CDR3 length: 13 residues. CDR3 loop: CASSLGTDLGTFF. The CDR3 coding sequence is TGTGCCAGCAGCTTAGGGACAGATTTGGGGACGTTCTTC. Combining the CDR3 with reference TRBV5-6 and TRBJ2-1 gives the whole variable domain DAGVTQSPTHLIKTRGQQVTLRCSPKSGHDTVSWYQQALGQGPQFIFQYYEEEERQRGNFPDRFSGHQFPNYSSELNVNALLLGDSALYLCASSLGTDLGTFFGPGTRLTVL.

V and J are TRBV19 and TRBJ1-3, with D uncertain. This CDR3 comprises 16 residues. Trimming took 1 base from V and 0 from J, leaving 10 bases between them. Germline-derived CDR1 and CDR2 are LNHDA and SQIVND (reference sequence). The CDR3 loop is CASSIVGGTSGNTIYF. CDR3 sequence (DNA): TGTGCCAGTAGTATAGTCGGCGGAACCTCTGGAAACACCATATATTTT. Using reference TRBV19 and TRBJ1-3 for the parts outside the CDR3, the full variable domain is DGGITQSPKYLFRKEGQNVTLSCEQNLNHDAMYWYRQDPGQGLRLIYYSQIVNDFQKGDIAEGYSVSREKKESFPLTVTSAQKNPTAFYLCASSIVGGTSGNTIYFGEGSWLTVV.

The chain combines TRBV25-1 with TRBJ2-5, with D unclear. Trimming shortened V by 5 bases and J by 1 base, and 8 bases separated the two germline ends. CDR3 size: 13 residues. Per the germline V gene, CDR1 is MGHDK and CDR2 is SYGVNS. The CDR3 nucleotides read TGTGCCAGCAGTTATCCCCCCCAAGAGACCCAGTACTTC. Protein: CASSYPPQETQYF.

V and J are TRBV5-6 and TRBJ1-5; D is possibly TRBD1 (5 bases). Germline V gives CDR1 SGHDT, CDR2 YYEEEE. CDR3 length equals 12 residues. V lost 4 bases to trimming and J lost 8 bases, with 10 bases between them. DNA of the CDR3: TGTGCCAGCAGCACTTCAGGGAAGCCCCAGCATTTT. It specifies CASSTSGKPQHF.

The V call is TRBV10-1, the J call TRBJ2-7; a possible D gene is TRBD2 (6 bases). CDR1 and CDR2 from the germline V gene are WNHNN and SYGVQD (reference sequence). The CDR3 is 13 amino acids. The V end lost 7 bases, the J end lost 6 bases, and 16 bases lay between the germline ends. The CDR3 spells CASTGDGGCEQYF. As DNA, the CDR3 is TGCGCCAGCACGGGCGACGGGGGTTGCGAGCAGTACTTC.

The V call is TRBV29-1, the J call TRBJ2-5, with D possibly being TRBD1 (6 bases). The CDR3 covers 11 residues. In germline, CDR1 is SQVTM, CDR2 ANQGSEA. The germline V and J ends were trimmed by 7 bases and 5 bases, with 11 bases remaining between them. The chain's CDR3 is CSGWGHETQYF. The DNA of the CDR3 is TGCAGCGGATGGGGGCATGAGACCCAGTACTTC.

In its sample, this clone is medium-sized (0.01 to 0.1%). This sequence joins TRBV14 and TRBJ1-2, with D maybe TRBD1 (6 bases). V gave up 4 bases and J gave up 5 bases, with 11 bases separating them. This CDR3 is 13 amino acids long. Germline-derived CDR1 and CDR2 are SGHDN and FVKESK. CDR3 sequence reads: CASSLSQGYGYTF. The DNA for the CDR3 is TGTGCCAGCAGCCTAAGTCAGGGGTATGGCTACACCTTC.

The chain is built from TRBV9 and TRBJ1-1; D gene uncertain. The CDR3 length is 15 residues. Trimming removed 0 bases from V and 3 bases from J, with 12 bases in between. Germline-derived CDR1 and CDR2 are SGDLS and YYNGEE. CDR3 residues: CASSVDPFSDTEAFF. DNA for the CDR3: TGTGCCAGCAGCGTAGATCCGTTTTCGGACACTGAAGCTTTCTTT.

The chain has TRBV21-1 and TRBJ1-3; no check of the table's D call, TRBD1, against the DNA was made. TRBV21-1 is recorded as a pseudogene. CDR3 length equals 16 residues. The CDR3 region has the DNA TGTGCCAGCATCGGGCTTAGGCAGGGGGATAGAAACACCATATATTTT. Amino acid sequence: CASIGLRQGDRNTIYF.

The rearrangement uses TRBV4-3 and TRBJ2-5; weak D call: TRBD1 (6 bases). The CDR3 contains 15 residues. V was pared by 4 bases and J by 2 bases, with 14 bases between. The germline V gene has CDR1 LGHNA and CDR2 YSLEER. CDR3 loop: CASSLDTGRQETQYF. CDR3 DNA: TGCGCCAGCAGCCTGGACACAGGGCGTCAAGAGACCCAGTACTTC.